These 2 T cell receptor beta chains came from one sample sequenced in a study of identical twins. TCRdb independently ran MiXCR on the 5' RACE reads; one entry per CDR3 protein. This table holds under 350,000 distinct CDR3 sequences, less than 9.5% found once. These same data were also listed under a study on yellow fever vaccine responses in identical twins.

Sequencing used CD8+ T cells sorted from blood. All receptors derive from a young woman in good health.

The J gene is TRBJ2-7, the V gene TRBV27; the match to TRBD1 covers 12 bases. Trimming at V came to 5 bases and at J to 3 bases, leaving 8 bases not matched to a gene. This CDR3 spans 16 amino acids. The germline gives CDR1 MNHEY, CDR2 SMNVEV (reference sequence). CDR3 amino acids: CASSRRDRGPVYEQYF. DNA for the CDR3: TGTGCCAGCAGTCGCCGGGACAGGGGGCCGGTCTACGAGCAGTACTTC.

This clonotype was seen at least ten times. J is TRBJ2-3 and V is TRBV4-2, with TRBD2 matching 13 bases. V shed 0 bases and J 5 bases; nucleotides not matched to a gene: 5. The V gene's germline CDR1 is LGHNA and CDR2 YNFKEQ. The CDR3 is made up of 17 amino acids. The CDR3 DNA reads TGTGCCAGCAGCCAAGAGGGACTAGCGGGGAGAGGAGATACGCAGTATTTT. Residues: CASSQEGLAGRGDTQYF.